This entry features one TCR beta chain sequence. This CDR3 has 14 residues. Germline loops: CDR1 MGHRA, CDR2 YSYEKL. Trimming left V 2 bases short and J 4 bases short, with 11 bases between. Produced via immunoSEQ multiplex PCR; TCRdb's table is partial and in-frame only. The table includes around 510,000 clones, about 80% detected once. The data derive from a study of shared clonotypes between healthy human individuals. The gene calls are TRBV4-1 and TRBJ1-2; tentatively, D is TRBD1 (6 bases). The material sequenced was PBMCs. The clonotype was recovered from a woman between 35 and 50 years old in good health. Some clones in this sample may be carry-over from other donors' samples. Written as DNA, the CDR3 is TGCGCCAGCAGCCAACCTGGACAGACCTATGGCTACACCTTC. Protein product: CASSQPGQTYGYTF.